These T cell receptor beta chains were read from a single sample in a study of control samples from healthy donors and cancer patients. The assay was immunoSEQ multiplex PCR, and TCRdb's table has in-frame clones only and misses some. The sample yields about 160,000 clones, roughly 93% seen once. Sequencing used blood. All receptors come from a man aged 18 to 30 in good health. CDR3s include the opening cysteine and the closing phenylalanine or tryptophan. A D gene is named only where the DNA matches it firmly. Some rows have no size entry. The others give once, few or many, or a class for an expanded clone.

d_gene: -
v_gene: TRBV27
abundance: -
j_gene: TRBJ2-7
CDR3aa: CASWRDSPTEQYF
CDR3nt: TGTGCCAGCTGGAGGGACTCCCCAACGGAGCAGTACTTC

d_gene: TRBD1
v_gene: TRBV3-1/TRBV3-2
abundance: -
j_gene: TRBJ2-3
CDR3aa: CASRGQGSDTQYF
CDR3nt: TGTGCCAGCAGAGGACAGGGGTCAGATACGCAGTATTTT

d_gene: -
v_gene: TRBV9
abundance: -
j_gene: TRBJ1-6
CDR3aa: CASSVTGNSPLHF
CDR3nt: TGTGCCAGCAGCGTAACAGGGAATTCACCCCTCCACTTT

d_gene: -
v_gene: TRBV5-1
abundance: -
j_gene: TRBJ1-4
CDR3aa: CASSQTGTWATNEKLFF
CDR3nt: TGCGCCAGCAGCCAAACCGGGACCTGGGCAACTAATGAAAAACTGTTTTTT

d_gene: -
v_gene: TRBV30
abundance: once
j_gene: TRBJ2-1
CDR3aa: CAWSVSGYGDEQFF
CDR3nt: TGTGCCTGGAGTGTATCCGGGTATGGAGATGAGCAGTTCTTC

d_gene: -
v_gene: TRBV11-2
abundance: -
j_gene: TRBJ1-2
CDR3aa: CASSLDMEGGYTF
CDR3nt: TGTGCCAGCAGCTTAGACATGGAGGGAGGCTACACCTTC

d_gene: -
v_gene: TRBV27
abundance: -
j_gene: TRBJ2-7
CDR3aa: CASSHTYEQYF
CDR3nt: TGTGCCAGCAGCCACACCTACGAGCAGTACTTC

d_gene: -
v_gene: TRBV7-2
abundance: once
j_gene: TRBJ1-2
CDR3aa: CASSLGQTYGYTF
CDR3nt: TGTGCCAGCAGCTTAGGCCAGACTTATGGCTACACCTTC

d_gene: TRBD2
v_gene: TRBV11-2
abundance: -
j_gene: TRBJ2-7
CDR3aa: CAIGRGETSYEQYF
CDR3nt: TGTGCCATCGGGAGGGGCGAGACTAGCTACGAGCAGTACTTC

d_gene: -
v_gene: TRBV13
abundance: -
j_gene: TRBJ1-5
CDR3aa: CASSLDRQPQHF
CDR3nt: TGTGCCAGCAGCTTAGACCGTCAGCCCCAGCATTTT

d_gene: -
v_gene: TRBV30
abundance: -
j_gene: TRBJ1-3
CDR3aa: CAWSSGPGNTIYF
CDR3nt: TGTGCCTGGAGTTCAGGGCCTGGAAACACCATATATTTT

d_gene: -
v_gene: TRBV29-1
abundance: -
j_gene: TRBJ2-3
CDR3aa: CSVVVGSTDTQYF
CDR3nt: TGCAGCGTTGTTGTAGGTAGCACAGATACGCAGTATTTT

d_gene: -
v_gene: TRBV13
abundance: few
j_gene: TRBJ1-2
CDR3aa: CASSLGRLSYGYTF
CDR3nt: TGTGCCAGCAGCTTAGGGAGGCTGTCCTATGGCTACACCTTC

d_gene: -
v_gene: TRBV6-2/TRBV6-3
abundance: -
j_gene: TRBJ2-5
CDR3aa: CASSRPDAETQYF
CDR3nt: TGTGCCAGCAGTCGGCCGGATGCGGAGACCCAGTACTTC

d_gene: -
v_gene: TRBV6-6
abundance: -
j_gene: TRBJ1-5
CDR3aa: CAGRRGNDQPQHF
CDR3nt: TGTGCGGGGCGTAGGGGGAACGATCAGCCCCAGCATTTT